A selection of T cell receptor beta chains follows, all from one sample in a study of blood T cell repertoires in COVID-19. Clones were sequenced by immunoSEQ multiplex PCR, and TCRdb holds only the in-frame ones, with some missing. The sample lists roughly 160,000 clones, around 82% occurring once. Material for sequencing was peripheral blood. Receptor source: a woman aged 80 or older with acute or convalescent COVID-19. Both conserved end residues are part of each CDR3.

J gene | V gene | CDR3 protein
TRBJ2-1 | TRBV13 | CASSSSPSGISYNEQFF
TRBJ1-1 | TRBV30 | CAWRGQGATEAFF
TRBJ2-1 | TRBV4-3 | CASSQELREEQFF
TRBJ1-2 | TRBV5-1 | CASSLSTGASGGYTF
TRBJ1-1 | TRBV5-1 | CASRFTGSNTEAFF
TRBJ1-5 | TRBV12-3/TRBV12-4 | CASSQNSNQPQHF
TRBJ2-1 | TRBV15 | CATSPRFLAGTGNEQFF
TRBJ1-5 | TRBV6-2/TRBV6-3 | CASSSGGLGNQPQHF
TRBJ2-5 | TRBV27 | CASRRGMREQETQYF
TRBJ1-1 | TRBV29-1 | CSVEAGANTEAFF
TRBJ1-1 | TRBV3-1/TRBV3-2 | CASSQDGARENTEAFF
TRBJ2-7 | TRBV7-6 | CASSLGPAGVGEQYF
TRBJ2-5 | TRBV15 | CATSREKQGEETQYF
TRBJ2-1 | TRBV9 | CASSVAESYNEQFF
TRBJ2-7 | TRBV19 | CASSIGLAATHEQYF
TRBJ2-5 | TRBV7-9 | CASSLGGQGGETQYF
TRBJ2-7 | TRBV11-3 | CASSLEVGSEQYF
TRBJ1-6 | TRBV6-5 | CASRGHHNSPLHF
TRBJ2-5 | TRBV4-3 | CASSQDLAETQYF
TRBJ1-1 | TRBV6-5 | CASSNSGVQAFF
TRBJ1-1 | TRBV9 | CASSVDGDSTEAFF
TRBJ2-1 | TRBV6-2/TRBV6-3 | CASSRQGGFGNEQFF
TRBJ2-5 | TRBV5-1 | CASSVVGTAQETQYF
TRBJ1-5 | TRBV30 | CAWSAGDGQPQHF
TRBJ1-2 | TRBV9 | CASSARGAYYGYTF
TRBJ2-7 | TRBV24-1 | CATSDSIQGLREEQYF
TRBJ1-5 | TRBV6-5 | CASSYTGTGRNQPQHF
TRBJ2-4 | TRBV29-1 | CSASGTGVGNIQYF
TRBJ1-2 | TRBV6-5 | CASSSLTGSSGYTF
TRBJ2-7 | TRBV30 | CAWSGSYEQYF
TRBJ2-7 | TRBV19 | CASSSGRHYEQYF
TRBJ1-3 | TRBV9 | CASSVDTTGNTIYF
TRBJ2-7 | TRBV5-6 | CASSGPRGTYEQYF
TRBJ1-2 | TRBV5-4 | CASSRMDSNYGYTF
TRBJ2-2 | TRBV7-9 | CASSFVSGRPNHGELFF
TRBJ1-1 | TRBV3-1/TRBV3-2 | CASSPTHLPRGTEAFF
TRBJ2-7 | TRBV6-5 | CASRESGTAYEQYF
TRBJ1-1 | TRBV6-1 | CASSDPVGAEAFF
TRBJ2-1 | TRBV11-2 | CASSPGLASSPLEQFF
TRBJ1-5 | TRBV21-1 | CASSTDAAGTGDNQPQHF
TRBJ1-2 | TRBV29-1 | CSVDPGFNYGYTF
TRBJ2-3 | TRBV5-1 | CASSYTGVTDTQYF
TRBJ2-2 | TRBV5-5 | CASSPSRVLGTGELFF
TRBJ2-1 | TRBV2 | CASSMDISSYNEQFF